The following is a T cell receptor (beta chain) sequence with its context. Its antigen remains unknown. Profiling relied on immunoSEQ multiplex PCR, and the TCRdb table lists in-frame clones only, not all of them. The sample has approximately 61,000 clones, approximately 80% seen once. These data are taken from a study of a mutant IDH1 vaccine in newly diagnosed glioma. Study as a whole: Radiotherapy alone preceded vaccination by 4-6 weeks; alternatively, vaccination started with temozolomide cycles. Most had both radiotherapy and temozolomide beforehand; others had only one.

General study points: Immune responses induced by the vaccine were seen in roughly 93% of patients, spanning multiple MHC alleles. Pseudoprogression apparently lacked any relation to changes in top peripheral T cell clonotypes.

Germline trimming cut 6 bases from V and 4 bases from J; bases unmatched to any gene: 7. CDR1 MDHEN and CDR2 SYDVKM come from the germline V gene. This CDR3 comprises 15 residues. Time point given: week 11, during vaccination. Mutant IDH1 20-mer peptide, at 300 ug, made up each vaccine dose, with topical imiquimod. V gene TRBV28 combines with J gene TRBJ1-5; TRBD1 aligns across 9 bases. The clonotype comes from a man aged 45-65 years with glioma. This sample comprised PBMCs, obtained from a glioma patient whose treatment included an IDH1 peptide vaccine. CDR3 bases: TGTGCCAGCAGGGGGGACAGGGAAGTGAATCAGCCCCAGCATTTT. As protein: CASRGDREVNQPQHF.